Listed below are T cell receptor beta chains from one sample, sequenced in a study of regulatory T cells. Produced via immunoSEQ multiplex PCR; TCRdb's table is partial and in-frame only. Here the sample spans 30,000 to 40,000 clones, nearly 95% being singletons. The sequenced sample consisted of conventional CD4+ T cells sorted from blood. The receptors originated from a child younger than 10 with CD3G deficiency. CDR3s include the opening cysteine and the closing phenylalanine or tryptophan. Fields, in order: D gene, J gene, V gene, clone size, CDR3 DNA, CDR3 protein. A D gene is named only where the DNA matches it firmly. Clone size, where shown, is once, few, many, or a class for clones that have expanded.

d_gene: .; j_gene: TRBJ1-4; v_gene: TRBV20-1; abundance: .; CDR3nt: TGCAGTGCTGCAGGGTTCGAAAAACTGTTTTTT; CDR3aa: CSAAGFEKLFF
d_gene: .; j_gene: TRBJ2-7; v_gene: TRBV28; abundance: .; CDR3nt: TGTGCCAGCAGCACCCCCGCGTCCTACTACGAGCAGTACTTC; CDR3aa: CASSTPASYYEQYF
d_gene: TRBD2; j_gene: TRBJ2-1; v_gene: TRBV5-1; abundance: once; CDR3nt: TGCGCCAGCAGCTTCCTAGCGGGAGAGGATAATGAGCAGTTCTTC; CDR3aa: CASSFLAGEDNEQFF
d_gene: .; j_gene: TRBJ2-7; v_gene: TRBV6-1; abundance: .; CDR3nt: TGTGCCAGCAGTGAGGACAGTTTAGAAAGGTACTACGAGCAGTACTTC; CDR3aa: CASSEDSLERYYEQYF
d_gene: .; j_gene: TRBJ1-1; v_gene: TRBV6-1; abundance: .; CDR3nt: TGTGCCAGCAGTATGAACACTGAGGCTTTCTTT; CDR3aa: CASSMNTEAFF
d_gene: .; j_gene: TRBJ2-5; v_gene: TRBV7-9; abundance: .; CDR3nt: TGTGCCAGCAGCATAGGGACTGAACAAGAGACCCAGTACTTC; CDR3aa: CASSIGTEQETQYF
d_gene: .; j_gene: TRBJ1-1; v_gene: TRBV6-1; abundance: .; CDR3nt: TGTGCCAGCAGTGGTGGGGGAACGAACACTGAAGCTTTCTTT; CDR3aa: CASSGGGTNTEAFF
d_gene: .; j_gene: TRBJ2-3; v_gene: TRBV18; abundance: .; CDR3nt: TGTGCCAGCCAACTCCGGTACGGCCAGGGGCAGTATTTT; CDR3aa: CASQLRYGQGQYF
d_gene: TRBD2; j_gene: TRBJ2-4; v_gene: TRBV5-1; abundance: .; CDR3nt: TGCGCCAGCAGCGCCGGACTAGCGGGGAGGCAAAACATTCAGTACTTC; CDR3aa: CASSAGLAGRQNIQYF
d_gene: .; j_gene: TRBJ2-3; v_gene: TRBV18; abundance: .; CDR3nt: TGTGCCAGCTCGACTGGATCAGGGGCAGATACGCAGTATTTT; CDR3aa: CASSTGSGADTQYF
d_gene: .; j_gene: TRBJ2-4; v_gene: TRBV6-1; abundance: once; CDR3nt: TGTGCCAGCGGTAGACGCGAGCTTGGCAAAAACATTCAGTACTTC; CDR3aa: CASGRRELGKNIQYF
d_gene: TRBD2; j_gene: TRBJ2-3; v_gene: TRBV5-1; abundance: .; CDR3nt: TGCGCCAGCAGTTCAGGACTAGCGGGAGTGGCAGATACGCAGTATTTT; CDR3aa: CASSSGLAGVADTQYF
d_gene: .; j_gene: TRBJ2-1; v_gene: TRBV7-9; abundance: once; CDR3nt: TGTGCCAGCAGTCCCTACGACAATGAGCAGTTCTTC; CDR3aa: CASSPYDNEQFF
d_gene: .; j_gene: TRBJ1-2; v_gene: TRBV10-3; abundance: .; CDR3nt: TGTGCCATCAGTGTTGGCCAGGGGATCATCTATGGCTACACCTTC; CDR3aa: CAISVGQGIIYGYTF
d_gene: .; j_gene: TRBJ2-5; v_gene: TRBV5-1; abundance: .; CDR3nt: TGCGCCAGCAGCTTGGCGGGATATTGGCAAGAGACCCAGTACTTC; CDR3aa: CASSLAGYWQETQYF
d_gene: TRBD2; j_gene: TRBJ2-1; v_gene: TRBV7-9; abundance: .; CDR3nt: TGTGCCAGCACCATAAGCGGGAGTAAAAATGAGCAGTTCTTC; CDR3aa: CASTISGSKNEQFF
d_gene: .; j_gene: TRBJ2-3; v_gene: TRBV5-1; abundance: .; CDR3nt: TGCGCCAGCAGCCCTGATGTACGGGGTACGCAGTATTTT; CDR3aa: CASSPDVRGTQYF
d_gene: TRBD1; j_gene: TRBJ2-3; v_gene: TRBV19; abundance: .; CDR3nt: TGTGCCAGTAGTTCCGGGACAGGATGGTCAGATACGCAGTATTTT; CDR3aa: CASSSGTGWSDTQYF
d_gene: TRBD2; j_gene: TRBJ2-1; v_gene: TRBV5-1; abundance: .; CDR3nt: TGCGCCAGCAGCAGGACTAGTACGATAGAAAATGAGCAGTTCTTC; CDR3aa: CASSRTSTIENEQFF
d_gene: .; j_gene: TRBJ2-3; v_gene: TRBV9; abundance: .; CDR3nt: TGTGCCAGCAGCGTCGGCGGTGCTAGCACAGATACGCAGTATTTT; CDR3aa: CASSVGGASTDTQYF
d_gene: .; j_gene: TRBJ2-3; v_gene: TRBV6-6; abundance: .; CDR3nt: TGTGCCAGCAGTTACTCCCATAGCACAGATACGCAGTATTTT; CDR3aa: CASSYSHSTDTQYF
d_gene: .; j_gene: TRBJ2-1; v_gene: TRBV28; abundance: .; CDR3nt: TGTGCCAGCTCTACTCCTACCGGGGGCAGGGATGAGCAGTTCTTC; CDR3aa: CASSTPTGGRDEQFF
d_gene: .; j_gene: TRBJ2-1; v_gene: TRBV5-1; abundance: once; CDR3nt: TGCGCCAGCAGCTCGACCGGGACTCCCCTCAATGAGCAGTTCTTC; CDR3aa: CASSSTGTPLNEQFF
d_gene: .; j_gene: TRBJ2-1; v_gene: TRBV21-1; abundance: .; CDR3nt: TGTGCCAGCAGCAAAGGGGAAAACGGGAGGGGTGATGAGCAGTTCTTC; CDR3aa: CASSKGENGRGDEQFF
d_gene: .; j_gene: TRBJ1-2; v_gene: TRBV10-3; abundance: .; CDR3nt: TGTGCCATCAGTGAGTCAAGGGTTTCGGCTGGCTACACCTTC; CDR3aa: CAISESRVSAGYTF
d_gene: .; j_gene: TRBJ2-1; v_gene: TRBV5-1; abundance: .; CDR3nt: TGCGCCAGCAGCCCGGGGACCCTCGGGATTGAGCAGTTCTTC; CDR3aa: CASSPGTLGIEQFF
d_gene: .; j_gene: TRBJ2-3; v_gene: TRBV7-8; abundance: .; CDR3nt: TGTGCCAGCAGCTCGTTTCGTAGCACAGATACGCAGTATTTT; CDR3aa: CASSSFRSTDTQYF
d_gene: .; j_gene: TRBJ1-2; v_gene: TRBV7-3; abundance: .; CDR3nt: TGTGCCAGCAGCTTAGGGGGTGCGGGGGCTTATGGCTACACCTTC; CDR3aa: CASSLGGAGAYGYTF
d_gene: .; j_gene: TRBJ2-1; v_gene: TRBV7-9; abundance: .; CDR3nt: TGTGCCAGCAGCTTAGCGTCCCTCAATGAGCAGTTCTTC; CDR3aa: CASSLASLNEQFF
d_gene: .; j_gene: TRBJ2-7; v_gene: TRBV28; abundance: .; CDR3nt: TGTGCCAGCAGCAACGGGGGGACAGGCCGATACGAGCAGTACTTC; CDR3aa: CASSNGGTGRYEQYF
d_gene: TRBD2; j_gene: TRBJ2-3; v_gene: TRBV28; abundance: .; CDR3nt: TGTGCCAGCAGTTTGCGGGAGACCACAGATACGCAGTATTTT; CDR3aa: CASSLRETTDTQYF
d_gene: .; j_gene: TRBJ1-1; v_gene: TRBV5-1; abundance: .; CDR3nt: TGCGCCAGCAGCGAGACAGTAGACACTGAAGCTTTCTTT; CDR3aa: CASSETVDTEAFF
d_gene: .; j_gene: TRBJ1-5; v_gene: TRBV28; abundance: .; CDR3nt: TGTGCCAGCAGGAATCAGGGAGGCCAGGGTCAGCCCCAGCATTTT; CDR3aa: CASRNQGGQGQPQHF
d_gene: .; j_gene: TRBJ1-1; v_gene: TRBV5-1; abundance: .; CDR3nt: TGCGCCAGCAGCCGCGCGGCAACGCGAACCTCCAAGAACACTGAAGCTTTCTTT; CDR3aa: CASSRAATRTSKNTEAFF
d_gene: TRBD1; j_gene: TRBJ2-7; v_gene: TRBV30; abundance: once; CDR3nt: TGTGCCTCCTGGGACAGGGGGTCCCACGAGCAGTACTTC; CDR3aa: CASWDRGSHEQYF
d_gene: .; j_gene: TRBJ2-3; v_gene: TRBV14; abundance: .; CDR3nt: TGTGCCAGCAGCCTCCAGGGCACAGATACGCAGTATTTT; CDR3aa: CASSLQGTDTQYF
d_gene: .; j_gene: TRBJ2-3; v_gene: TRBV13; abundance: .; CDR3nt: TGTGCCAGCAGGATAAGCGGCACAGATACGCAGTATTTT; CDR3aa: CASRISGTDTQYF
d_gene: .; j_gene: TRBJ1-2; v_gene: TRBV28; abundance: .; CDR3nt: TGTGCCAGCAGGCCAATGGGGGGCGCTAACTATGGCTACACCTTC; CDR3aa: CASRPMGGANYGYTF
d_gene: .; j_gene: TRBJ1-1; v_gene: TRBV28; abundance: .; CDR3nt: TGTGCCAGCAGCCCCCAGGGTGCCCTATGGAACACTGAAGCTTTCTTT; CDR3aa: CASSPQGALWNTEAFF
d_gene: .; j_gene: TRBJ1-1; v_gene: TRBV28; abundance: .; CDR3nt: TGTGCCAGCAGTTTACCTTACACTGAAGCTTTCTTT; CDR3aa: CASSLPYTEAFF
d_gene: .; j_gene: TRBJ2-3; v_gene: TRBV5-1; abundance: .; CDR3nt: TGCGCCAGCAGTGTTGGCCCAAGGGAGGATACGCAGTATTTT; CDR3aa: CASSVGPREDTQYF
d_gene: .; j_gene: TRBJ2-3; v_gene: TRBV28; abundance: once; CDR3nt: TGTGCCAGCAGCAGGGCATATACGCAGTATTTT; CDR3aa: CASSRAYTQYF
d_gene: TRBD2; j_gene: TRBJ2-1; v_gene: TRBV7-8; abundance: .; CDR3nt: TGTGCCAGCAGCTCCGACCGGGCTAGCGGATACAATGAGCAGTTCTTC; CDR3aa: CASSSDRASGYNEQFF
d_gene: .; j_gene: TRBJ2-6; v_gene: TRBV28; abundance: .; CDR3nt: TGTGCCAGCAGTTTACGCGTCAGATCGTCTGGGGCCAACGTCCTGACTTTC; CDR3aa: CASSLRVRSSGANVLTF
d_gene: .; j_gene: TRBJ1-3; v_gene: TRBV28; abundance: .; CDR3nt: TGTGCCAGCAGAGGGGGAGGGTTAACCTCTGGAAACACCATATATTTT; CDR3aa: CASRGGGLTSGNTIYF
d_gene: TRBD2; j_gene: TRBJ2-3; v_gene: TRBV10-3; abundance: .; CDR3nt: TGTGCCACCAGCGGGAGGGGTTCGGATACGCAGTATTTT; CDR3aa: CATSGRGSDTQYF
d_gene: .; j_gene: TRBJ2-1; v_gene: TRBV5-1; abundance: .; CDR3nt: TGCGCCAGCAGCTTGGATGGAAATGAGCAGTTCTTC; CDR3aa: CASSLDGNEQFF
d_gene: .; j_gene: TRBJ2-3; v_gene: TRBV30; abundance: .; CDR3nt: TGTGCCTGGGACCAAGGGAGACCGAGTACGCAGTATTTT; CDR3aa: CAWDQGRPSTQYF
d_gene: TRBD1; j_gene: TRBJ1-4; v_gene: TRBV28; abundance: .; CDR3nt: TGTGCCAGCAGCAGGACAGGGGGGAATGAAAAACTGTTTTTT; CDR3aa: CASSRTGGNEKLFF
d_gene: .; j_gene: TRBJ2-2; v_gene: TRBV19; abundance: .; CDR3nt: TGTGCCAGTAGTATTACCGGCAGGGGTTGGGCCGGGGAGCTGTTTTTT; CDR3aa: CASSITGRGWAGELFF
d_gene: .; j_gene: TRBJ2-7; v_gene: TRBV28; abundance: .; CDR3nt: TGTGCCAGCAGTTCCCCGTCCCTTTCCTACGAGCAGTACTTC; CDR3aa: CASSSPSLSYEQYF
d_gene: .; j_gene: TRBJ2-7; v_gene: TRBV28; abundance: .; CDR3nt: TGTGCCAGCAGTTTACGGAGCGGATCTTACTCCTACGAGCAGTACTTC; CDR3aa: CASSLRSGSYSYEQYF
d_gene: .; j_gene: TRBJ1-1; v_gene: TRBV5-1; abundance: .; CDR3nt: TGCGCCAGCAGCTTGGGTTACGGCACTGAAGCTTTCTTT; CDR3aa: CASSLGYGTEAFF
d_gene: TRBD1; j_gene: TRBJ1-4; v_gene: TRBV7-9; abundance: .; CDR3nt: TGTGCCAGCAGCCCGGGACAGTGGAAGGAAAAACTGTTTTTT; CDR3aa: CASSPGQWKEKLFF
d_gene: .; j_gene: TRBJ2-2; v_gene: TRBV5-5; abundance: .; CDR3nt: TGTGCCAGCAGCTTGGCCAGAGGGGAGCTGTTTTTT; CDR3aa: CASSLARGELFF